Listed below are T cell receptor beta chains from one sample, sequenced in a study of beta chain features in type 1 diabetes. Clones were sequenced by immunoSEQ multiplex PCR, and TCRdb holds only the in-frame ones, with some missing. This sample has about 260,000 clones, with around 24% found just once. The sequenced sample consisted of naive CD4+ T cells from blood. Source of these receptors: a woman in her twenties or thirties with type 1 diabetes. Each CDR3 is given with its conserved first and last residue. Fields, in order: CDR3 protein, CDR3 DNA, clone size, V gene, D gene, J gene. The D gene is left open where the match is weak. Not every row has a clone size; where given, it reads once, few, many or a size class.

cdr3_aa: CASSQEAAGNTIYF; cdr3_nt: TGTGCCAGCAGCCAAGAGGCCGCTGGAAACACCATATATTTT; clone_size: NA; v_call: TRBV4-2; d_call: NA; j_call: TRBJ1-3
cdr3_aa: CASSLVTVANTGELFF; cdr3_nt: TGCGCCAGCAGCTTGGTGACAGTAGCGAACACCGGGGAGCTGTTTTTT; clone_size: few; v_call: TRBV5-1; d_call: NA; j_call: TRBJ2-2
cdr3_aa: CASSTGQVGRELFF; cdr3_nt: TGTGCCAGCAGCACGGGACAGGTCGGAAGGGAGCTGTTTTTT; clone_size: few; v_call: TRBV4-2; d_call: TRBD1; j_call: TRBJ2-2
cdr3_aa: CASSQDQRLAHYNEQFF; cdr3_nt: TGCGCCAGCAGCCAAGATCAAAGACTAGCGCATTACAATGAGCAGTTCTTC; clone_size: few; v_call: TRBV4-1; d_call: TRBD2; j_call: TRBJ2-1
cdr3_aa: CASSPRTAPEGYTF; cdr3_nt: TGTGCCAGCTCCCCTAGGACAGCTCCTGAAGGCTACACCTTC; clone_size: few; v_call: TRBV18; d_call: NA; j_call: TRBJ1-2
cdr3_aa: CASSPSSYNEQFF; cdr3_nt: TGTGCCAGCAGTCCGAGCTCCTACAATGAGCAGTTCTTC; clone_size: few; v_call: TRBV14; d_call: NA; j_call: TRBJ2-1
cdr3_aa: CASRGLNYNEQFF; cdr3_nt: TGTGCCAGCAGGGGACTAAACTACAATGAGCAGTTCTTC; clone_size: few; v_call: TRBV2; d_call: TRBD2; j_call: TRBJ2-1
cdr3_aa: CASSSSYEQYF; cdr3_nt: TGCGCCAGCAGCTCTTCCTACGAGCAGTACTTC; clone_size: few; v_call: TRBV5-1; d_call: NA; j_call: TRBJ2-7
cdr3_aa: CASSLAGAGYGNTIYF; cdr3_nt: TGCGCCAGCAGCTTGGCGGGAGCAGGCTATGGAAACACCATATATTTT; clone_size: NA; v_call: TRBV5-1; d_call: NA; j_call: TRBJ1-3
cdr3_aa: CAWSVGSGSSYEQYF; cdr3_nt: TGTGCCTGGAGTGTTGGTAGCGGCTCCTCCTACGAGCAGTACTTC; clone_size: few; v_call: TRBV30; d_call: NA; j_call: TRBJ2-7
cdr3_aa: CAWSAGQGAFF; cdr3_nt: TGTGCCTGGAGTGCGGGACAGGGAGCTTTCTTT; clone_size: NA; v_call: TRBV30; d_call: TRBD1; j_call: TRBJ1-1
cdr3_aa: CAATSVYEQYF; cdr3_nt: TGTGCTGCGACTAGTGTCTACGAGCAGTACTTC; clone_size: NA; v_call: TRBV28; d_call: NA; j_call: TRBJ2-7
cdr3_aa: CASSWGGLASYNEQFF; cdr3_nt: TGTGCCAGCAGCTGGGGGGGGTTAGCGTCCTACAATGAGCAGTTCTTC; clone_size: NA; v_call: TRBV5-6; d_call: TRBD2; j_call: TRBJ2-1
cdr3_aa: CASSLMASGANVLTF; cdr3_nt: TGTGCCAGCAGCTTAATGGCCTCTGGGGCCAACGTCCTGACTTTC; clone_size: few; v_call: TRBV7-9; d_call: NA; j_call: TRBJ2-6
cdr3_aa: CSVVLLWEAFF; cdr3_nt: TGCAGCGTTGTTCTCCTATGGGAAGCTTTCTTT; clone_size: NA; v_call: TRBV29-1; d_call: NA; j_call: TRBJ1-1
cdr3_aa: CASSPSNRAWQEGTQYF; cdr3_nt: TGTGCCAGCAGCCCCTCTAACAGAGCGTGGCAGGAGGGGACGCAGTATTTT; clone_size: NA; v_call: TRBV5-4; d_call: NA; j_call: TRBJ2-3
cdr3_aa: CASSSPGGRAVGF; cdr3_nt: TGTGCCAGCAGCAGTCCGGGCGGGAGGGCCGTGGGGTTC; clone_size: few; v_call: TRBV7-2; d_call: TRBD2; j_call: TRBJ2-7
cdr3_aa: CASSLAGPYGYTF; cdr3_nt: TGTGCCAGCAGCTTGGCGGGGCCCTACGGCTACACCTTC; clone_size: few; v_call: TRBV7-9; d_call: NA; j_call: TRBJ1-2
cdr3_aa: CAIRRSGPFPNNEQFF; cdr3_nt: TGTGCCATCCGCAGAAGCGGCCCCTTCCCTAACAATGAGCAGTTCTTC; clone_size: few; v_call: TRBV10-3; d_call: NA; j_call: TRBJ2-1
cdr3_aa: CASSFTGIDGYTF; cdr3_nt: TGTGCCAGCAGCTTCACAGGTATCGACGGCTACACCTTC; clone_size: few; v_call: TRBV5-4; d_call: NA; j_call: TRBJ1-2
cdr3_aa: CASSQDQVGVRSGANVLTF; cdr3_nt: TGCGCCAGCAGCCAAGATCAAGTAGGGGTCCGCTCTGGGGCCAACGTCCTGACTTTC; clone_size: NA; v_call: TRBV4-1; d_call: NA; j_call: TRBJ2-6
cdr3_aa: CASSFRAATTDTQYF; cdr3_nt: TGTGCCAGCAGCTTTCGAGCGGCTACTACAGATACGCAGTATTTT; clone_size: NA; v_call: TRBV7-2; d_call: NA; j_call: TRBJ2-3
cdr3_aa: CASSPQTGQPQHF; cdr3_nt: TGTGCCAGCAGCCCTCAAACAGGACAGCCCCAGCATTTT; clone_size: NA; v_call: TRBV7-2; d_call: NA; j_call: TRBJ1-5
cdr3_aa: CAWSLAGHTEAFF; cdr3_nt: TGTGCCTGGAGTCTTGCAGGGCACACTGAAGCTTTCTTT; clone_size: NA; v_call: TRBV30; d_call: NA; j_call: TRBJ1-1
cdr3_aa: CSARQAREQYF; cdr3_nt: TGCAGTGCTAGACAGGCGAGAGAGCAGTACTTC; clone_size: NA; v_call: TRBV20-1; d_call: NA; j_call: TRBJ2-7
cdr3_aa: CASYAGQGVTEAFF; cdr3_nt: TGTGCCAGCTACGCGGGACAGGGGGTCACTGAAGCTTTCTTT; clone_size: NA; v_call: TRBV2; d_call: TRBD1; j_call: TRBJ1-1
cdr3_aa: CASSFDRNTEAFF; cdr3_nt: TGCGCCAGCAGCTTTGACAGGAACACTGAAGCTTTCTTT; clone_size: NA; v_call: TRBV5-1; d_call: NA; j_call: TRBJ1-1
cdr3_aa: CGTGGNQPQHF; cdr3_nt: TGCGGTACAGGGGGCAATCAGCCCCAGCATTTT; clone_size: few; v_call: TRBV29-1; d_call: TRBD1; j_call: TRBJ1-5
cdr3_aa: CAWSEFGNYQETQYF; cdr3_nt: TGTGCCTGGAGTGAATTCGGGAATTACCAAGAGACCCAGTACTTC; clone_size: few; v_call: TRBV30; d_call: NA; j_call: TRBJ2-5
cdr3_aa: CSASRNYEQFF; cdr3_nt: TGCAGTGCTAGTCGAAACTATGAGCAGTTCTTC; clone_size: NA; v_call: TRBV20-1; d_call: NA; j_call: TRBJ2-1
cdr3_aa: CSGQGAGNEQFF; cdr3_nt: TGCAGCGGACAGGGGGCAGGTAATGAGCAGTTCTTC; clone_size: few; v_call: TRBV29-1; d_call: TRBD1; j_call: TRBJ2-1
cdr3_aa: CASSQVAADEQFF; cdr3_nt: TGCGCCAGCAGCCAAGTTGCTGCAGATGAGCAGTTCTTC; clone_size: few; v_call: TRBV4-1; d_call: NA; j_call: TRBJ2-1
cdr3_aa: CASSLGQGREQYF; cdr3_nt: TGTGCCAGCAGCTTAGGACAGGGGAGGGAGCAGTACTTC; clone_size: NA; v_call: TRBV7-2; d_call: TRBD1; j_call: TRBJ2-7
cdr3_aa: CASAQATGTGYGYTF; cdr3_nt: TGCGCCAGCGCACAGGCGACCGGGACAGGTTATGGCTACACCTTC; clone_size: NA; v_call: TRBV5-1; d_call: TRBD1; j_call: TRBJ1-2
cdr3_aa: CASCRGSNNEQFF; cdr3_nt: TGTGCCAGCTGCCGGGGGAGTAACAATGAGCAGTTCTTC; clone_size: once; v_call: TRBV13; d_call: NA; j_call: TRBJ2-1
cdr3_aa: CASSLAREAYNEQFF; cdr3_nt: TGCGCCAGCAGCTTGGCCAGGGAGGCCTACAATGAGCAGTTCTTC; clone_size: NA; v_call: TRBV5-1; d_call: NA; j_call: TRBJ2-1
cdr3_aa: CASQGGAPLVVQYF; cdr3_nt: TGTGCCAGTCAAGGGGGAGCTCCCTTAGTGGTGCAGTACTTC; clone_size: few; v_call: TRBV6-5; d_call: NA; j_call: TRBJ2-7
cdr3_aa: CASSPGGDSSYEQYF; cdr3_nt: TGTGCCAGCTCACCGGGGGGGGATTCCTCCTACGAGCAGTACTTC; clone_size: NA; v_call: TRBV18; d_call: TRBD2; j_call: TRBJ2-7
cdr3_aa: CASSVDGQGTYEQYF; cdr3_nt: TGTGCCAGCAGCGTAGATGGTCAGGGGACCTACGAGCAGTACTTC; clone_size: few; v_call: TRBV9; d_call: NA; j_call: TRBJ2-7
cdr3_aa: CAISEEGTRALQETQYF; cdr3_nt: TGTGCCATCAGTGAGGAAGGGACTAGGGCCCTCCAAGAGACCCAGTACTTC; clone_size: few; v_call: TRBV10-3; d_call: TRBD2; j_call: TRBJ2-5
cdr3_aa: CATSRDYASGSGNEQFF; cdr3_nt: TGTGCCACCAGCAGAGATTACGCTAGCGGGAGCGGGAATGAGCAGTTCTTC; clone_size: NA; v_call: TRBV15; d_call: TRBD2; j_call: TRBJ2-1
cdr3_aa: CASSPGGTSGRAKEQYF; cdr3_nt: TGTGCCAGCAGCCCGGGGGGTACTAGCGGGAGGGCCAAAGAGCAGTACTTC; clone_size: NA; v_call: TRBV5-4; d_call: TRBD2; j_call: TRBJ2-7